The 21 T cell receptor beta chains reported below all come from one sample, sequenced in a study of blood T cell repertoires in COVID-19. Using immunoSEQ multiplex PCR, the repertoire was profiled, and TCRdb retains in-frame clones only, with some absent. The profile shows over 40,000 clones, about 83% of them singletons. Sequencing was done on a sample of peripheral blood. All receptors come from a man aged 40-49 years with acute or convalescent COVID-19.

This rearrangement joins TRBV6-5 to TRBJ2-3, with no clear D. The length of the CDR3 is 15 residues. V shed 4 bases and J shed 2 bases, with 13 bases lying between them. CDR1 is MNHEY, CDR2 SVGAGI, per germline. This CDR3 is CASSSPGGDTDTQYF. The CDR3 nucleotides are TGTGCCAGCAGTTCCCCTGGCGGCGACACAGATACGCAGTATTTT.

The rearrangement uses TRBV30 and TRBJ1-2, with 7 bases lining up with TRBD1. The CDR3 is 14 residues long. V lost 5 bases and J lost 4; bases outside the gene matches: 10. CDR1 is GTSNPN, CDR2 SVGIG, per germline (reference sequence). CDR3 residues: CAWGGTEGLYGYTF. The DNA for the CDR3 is TGTGCCTGGGGGGGGACAGAGGGGCTCTATGGCTACACCTTC.

The chain's CDR3 is CATSDNQGTQETQYF. In DNA form, the CDR3 reads TGTGCCACCAGTGATAATCAGGGAACCCAAGAGACCCAGTACTTC. The chain carries TRBV24-1 and TRBJ2-5; D may be TRBD1 (5 bases). V was shortened by 3 bases and J by 1 base, with 11 bases between the two germline ends. The germline V gene encodes CDR1 KGHDR and CDR2 SFDVKD. This CDR3 has 15 amino acids.

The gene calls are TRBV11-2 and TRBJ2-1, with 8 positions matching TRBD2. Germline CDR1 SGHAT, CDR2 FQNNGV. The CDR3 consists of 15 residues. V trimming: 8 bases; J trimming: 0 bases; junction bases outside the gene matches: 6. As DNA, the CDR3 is TGTGCCAGCTGTTCCGGGACTAGCTCCTACAATGAGCAGTTCTTC. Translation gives CASCSGTSSYNEQFF.

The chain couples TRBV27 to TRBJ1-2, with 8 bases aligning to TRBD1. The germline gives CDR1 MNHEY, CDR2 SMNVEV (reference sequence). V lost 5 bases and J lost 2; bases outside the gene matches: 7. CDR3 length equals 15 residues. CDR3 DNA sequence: TGTGCCAGCAGTCCCCAGGGACAGGCGAACTATGGCTACACCTTC. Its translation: CASSPQGQANYGYTF.

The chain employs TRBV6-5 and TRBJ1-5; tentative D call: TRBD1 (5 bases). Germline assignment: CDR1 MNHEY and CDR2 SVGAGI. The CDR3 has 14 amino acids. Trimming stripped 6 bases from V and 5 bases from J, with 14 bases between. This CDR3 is CASSPGGDYQPQHF. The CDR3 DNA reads TGTGCCAGCAGCCCCGGAGGGGACTATCAGCCCCAGCATTTT.

CDR3 sequence (DNA): TGTGCCACCAGCAGAGATAGACAGAAGGGCGGGGAGCTGTTTTTT. Its translation is CATSRDRQKGGELFF. The chain uses TRBV15 and TRBJ2-2; maybe TRBD1 (5 bases). The germline V gene has CDR1 LNHNV and CDR2 YYDKDF (reference sequence). CDR3 length: 15 amino acids. V was trimmed by 0 bases and J by 7 bases, leaving 12 bases between them.

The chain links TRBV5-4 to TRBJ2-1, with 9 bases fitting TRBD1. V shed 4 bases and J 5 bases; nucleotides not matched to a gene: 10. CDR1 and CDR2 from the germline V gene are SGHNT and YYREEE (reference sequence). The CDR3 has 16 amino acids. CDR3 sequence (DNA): TGTGCCAGCAGCAAAACCGGGACAGGGAGCCACAATGAGCAGTTCTTC. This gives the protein CASSKTGTGSHNEQFF.

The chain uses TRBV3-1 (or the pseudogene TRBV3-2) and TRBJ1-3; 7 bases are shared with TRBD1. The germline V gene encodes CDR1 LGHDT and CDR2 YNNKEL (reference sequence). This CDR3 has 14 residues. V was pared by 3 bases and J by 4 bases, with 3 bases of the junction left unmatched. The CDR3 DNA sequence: TGTGCCAGCAGCCAGAAGGACAGGGGAAACACCATATATTTT. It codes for CASSQKDRGNTIYF.

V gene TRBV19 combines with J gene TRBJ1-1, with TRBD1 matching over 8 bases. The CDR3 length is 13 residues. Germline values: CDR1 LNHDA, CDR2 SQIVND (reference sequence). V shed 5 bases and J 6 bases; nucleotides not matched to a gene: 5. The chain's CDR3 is CASSLQGASEAFF. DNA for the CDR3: TGTGCCAGTAGTCTCCAGGGGGCTTCTGAAGCTTTCTTT.

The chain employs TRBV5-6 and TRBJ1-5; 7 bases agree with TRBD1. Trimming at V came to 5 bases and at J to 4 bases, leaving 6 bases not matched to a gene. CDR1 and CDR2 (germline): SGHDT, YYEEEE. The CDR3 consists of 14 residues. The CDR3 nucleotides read TGTGCCAGCAGTCCTACAGGGGTAAATCAGCCCCAGCATTTT. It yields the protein CASSPTGVNQPQHF.

CDR3 sequence: CASSLRLEGEAFF. The DNA of the CDR3 is TGTGCCAGCAGCTTACGCCTAGAGGGTGAAGCTTTCTTT. The chain carries TRBV7-9 and TRBJ1-1; D not certain. This CDR3 spans 13 amino acids. CDR1 is SEHNR and CDR2 is FQNEAQ in the germline V gene (reference sequence). The V end lost 2 bases, the J end lost 7 bases, and 11 bases lay between the germline ends.

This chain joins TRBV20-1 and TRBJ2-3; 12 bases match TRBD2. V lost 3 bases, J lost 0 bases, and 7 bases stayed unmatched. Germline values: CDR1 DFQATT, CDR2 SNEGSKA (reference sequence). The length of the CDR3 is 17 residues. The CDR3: CSASYPSGRASTDTQYF. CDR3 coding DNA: TGCAGTGCTAGTTACCCTAGCGGGAGGGCCAGCACAGATACGCAGTATTTT.

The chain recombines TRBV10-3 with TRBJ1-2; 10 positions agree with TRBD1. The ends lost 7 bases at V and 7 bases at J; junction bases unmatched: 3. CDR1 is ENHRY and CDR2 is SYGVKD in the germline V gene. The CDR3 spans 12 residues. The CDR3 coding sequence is TGTGCCATCACCAGGACAGGGGGTGGCTACACCTTC. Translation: CAITRTGGGYTF.

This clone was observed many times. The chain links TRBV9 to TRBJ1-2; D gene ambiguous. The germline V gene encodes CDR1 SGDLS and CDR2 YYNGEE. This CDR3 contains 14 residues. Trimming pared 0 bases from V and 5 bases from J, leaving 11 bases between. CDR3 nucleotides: TGTGCCAGCAGCGTAGGGCAGGTTAGTTATGGCTACACCTTC. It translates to CASSVGQVSYGYTF.

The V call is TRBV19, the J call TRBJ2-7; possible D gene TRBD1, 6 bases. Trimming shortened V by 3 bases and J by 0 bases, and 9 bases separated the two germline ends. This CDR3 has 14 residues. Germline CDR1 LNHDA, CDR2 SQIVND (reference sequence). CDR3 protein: CASSIQGLSYEQYF. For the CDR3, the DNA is TGTGCCAGTAGTATTCAGGGGCTCTCCTACGAGCAGTACTTC.

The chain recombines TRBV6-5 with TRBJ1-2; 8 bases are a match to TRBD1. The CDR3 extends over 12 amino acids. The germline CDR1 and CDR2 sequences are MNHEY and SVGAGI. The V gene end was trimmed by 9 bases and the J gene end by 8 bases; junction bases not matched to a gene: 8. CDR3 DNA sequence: TGTGCCAGTACCAGGACAGGGATCGGCTACACCTTC. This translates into CASTRTGIGYTF.

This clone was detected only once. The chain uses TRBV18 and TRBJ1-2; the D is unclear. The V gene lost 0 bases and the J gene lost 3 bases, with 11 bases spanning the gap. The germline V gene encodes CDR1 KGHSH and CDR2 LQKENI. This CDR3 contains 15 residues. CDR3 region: CASSPPGGVYYGYTF. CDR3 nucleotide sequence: TGTGCCAGCTCACCACCAGGTGGAGTTTACTATGGCTACACCTTC.

In nucleotides, the CDR3 is TGCGCCAGCAGAAAGGACAGAGGCGGGGAAAAACTGTTTTTT. It translates to CASRKDRGGEKLFF. The chain joins TRBV5-1 to TRBJ1-4, with TRBD1 as a possible D gene (6 bases). CDR1 and CDR2 (germline): SGHRS, YFSETQ. Trimming shortened V by 5 bases and J by 8 bases, and 16 bases separated the two germline ends. This CDR3 contains 14 residues.

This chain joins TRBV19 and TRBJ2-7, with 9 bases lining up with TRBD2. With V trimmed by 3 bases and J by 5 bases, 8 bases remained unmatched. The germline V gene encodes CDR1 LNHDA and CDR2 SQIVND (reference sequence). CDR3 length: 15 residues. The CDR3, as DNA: TGTGCCAGTAGTATGCGTAGCGGGAGTTTTAACGAGCAGTACTTC. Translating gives CASSMRSGSFNEQYF.

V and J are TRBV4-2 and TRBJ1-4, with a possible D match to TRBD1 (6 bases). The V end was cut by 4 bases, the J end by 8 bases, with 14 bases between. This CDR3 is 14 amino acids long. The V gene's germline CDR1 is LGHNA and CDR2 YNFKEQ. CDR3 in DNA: TGTGCCAGCAGCCGGACCGAAGGACAGGAAAAACTGTTTTTT. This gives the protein CASSRTEGQEKLFF.